Here is one T cell receptor (beta chain) with its context. This clone has only one observation. Its cognate antigen has yet to be identified. Base qualities are not recorded, but no much larger clone differs from it by a single base. The data were taken from a study of blood T cell repertoires in COVID-19 (TCRdb year 2020). About the investigation overall: The collaborator samples originated in the United States, Italy and Spain and spanned the acute and convalescent phases of COVID-19. The prospective study material was composed of cDNA or gDNA derived from T cells, B-cell-depleted T cells, or PBMCs. Deeply sampled blood TCRbeta repertoires from subjects exposed to, actively infected with, or recovered from COVID-19 were included in the dataset. A freely available public database, intended as a resource for researchers studying the immune response to SARS-CoV-2, is where the repertoires were released. Samples were obtained from the ongoing ImmuneRACE study (first 160 participants) and from 1,200 or so subjects provided by 6 global collaborators. The sample metadata nearly always contained a de-identified subject ID, COVID-19 status, age in years and sex. Where available, HLA class I and class II types were taken from metadata supplied by the sample provider and were not determined by assay-based typing. Summary of the overall study and its limitations: Clinical and demographic metadata were provided uncurated, with the amount varying by source and participant.

TCRbeta CDR3 regions were amplified from genomic DNA by means of the immunoSEQ Assay, a bias-controlled multiplex PCR. The paper's processing steps were these. Within the assay, amplification of reference gene primers was used to estimate how many nucleated cells each sample contained. To quantify the absolute abundance of each unique TCRbeta CDR3 rearrangement, sequence reads were collapsed and filtered. For each sample, productive Simpson clonality was calculated as the square root of Simpson's diversity index over productive rearrangements. This is the immuneACCESS table as TCRdb keeps it, with only in-frame sequences that have V and J called. A part of the clones is gone; compared with another copy, unresolved V genes explain less than half, and the rest is unexplained. V and J calls and clone size are given by that table; D and trimming were obtained from the DNA. The sample contains 650,000 to 800,000 clones, around 89% of them found a single time. The ten largest clones take up roughly 0.25% of the sample.

Collaborating institutions collected whole blood in K2EDTA tubes following their own protocols. For TCRbeta analysis, collaborator samples were shipped as frozen whole blood, as isolated PBMCs, or as DNA extracted from either sample type. V and J are truncated by 11 bases and 8 bases respectively, leaving an intervening sequence of 15 bases. Measured from the cysteine to the phenylalanine, the CDR3 is 11 residues long. Left in the record is the CDR3 DNA by itself, 33 bases read in frame from the first base. CDR1 is given as MNHEY and CDR2 as SVGAGI, both from the germline V gene. The sequenced material came from peripheral blood. The clonotype comes from a woman under 30 with acute or convalescent COVID-19. Here the chain combines TRBV6-5 and TRBJ1-2; the D gene lacks a confident call. The DNA sequence is given as TGTGCCTCCCTTGGTGCGGCGGGCTACACCTTC. Its protein reads: CASLGAAGYTF.